This T cell receptor beta chain was sequenced during a study of prognosis after radiotherapy for stage I lung cancer. There are 12 residues in the CDR3. Germline CDR1 reads SEHNR; CDR2 reads FQNEAQ (reference sequence). With two-round multiplex PCR, TCR beta CDR3 sequences were amplified from genomic DNA. Amplification in first-round PCR relied on primers specific to each TRBV and TRBJ gene. TCRdb reprocessed the multiplex PCR reads via MiXCR and lists one record per CDR3 protein. The profile shows about 13,000 distinct CDR3 sequences, about 40% of them singletons. Concerning this clonotype itself: Its ends do not fully match the called genes, so a read error is possible.

The sequencing used PBMCs, collected before or after stereotactic body radiation therapy (not recorded which). The sequence came from a donor of 50 years or more with non-small cell lung cancer. The chain employs TRBV7-9 and TRBJ1-2; TRBD1 matches at 7 bases. CDR3 in amino acids: CASSLWGQGDNF. CDR3 nucleotide sequence: TGTGCCAGCAGCTTATGGGGCCAGGGGGACAACTTC.